The clone carrying this TCR beta chain was picked up one time. The sample comes from a study of blood T cell repertoires in COVID-19. The overall study: Samples came from the United States, Italy and Spain, spanning acute and convalescent COVID-19. Nucleic acid was either cDNA or gDNA, and it came from T cells, B-cell-depleted T cells, or PBMCs.

Seattle patients were enrolled while actively infected and followed longitudinally. Authors' analysis steps: Estimated nucleated cell counts came from reference gene primer amplification. Data came from immunoSEQ multiplex PCR; TCRdb stores just in-frame clones and leaves some out. The D gene and trimming were derived from the DNA, and the V and J assignments and clone size from that table. The data hold approximately 170,000 clones, with 70% to 90% observed a single time. Germline loops: CDR1 MDHEN, CDR2 SYDVKM. Trimming pared 7 bases from V and 6 bases from J, leaving 18 bases between. CDR3 size: 14 residues.

This sequence was found in a man older than 75 with COVID-19, enrolled during active disease. The sample taken for sequencing was peripheral blood. The rearrangement links TRBV28 to TRBJ2-5; possible D gene TRBD2, 7 bases. The CDR3, as DNA: TGTGCCAGCACCAGAGGGGGGGGTCAAAAGACCCAGTACTTC. As protein: CASTRGGGQKTQYF.